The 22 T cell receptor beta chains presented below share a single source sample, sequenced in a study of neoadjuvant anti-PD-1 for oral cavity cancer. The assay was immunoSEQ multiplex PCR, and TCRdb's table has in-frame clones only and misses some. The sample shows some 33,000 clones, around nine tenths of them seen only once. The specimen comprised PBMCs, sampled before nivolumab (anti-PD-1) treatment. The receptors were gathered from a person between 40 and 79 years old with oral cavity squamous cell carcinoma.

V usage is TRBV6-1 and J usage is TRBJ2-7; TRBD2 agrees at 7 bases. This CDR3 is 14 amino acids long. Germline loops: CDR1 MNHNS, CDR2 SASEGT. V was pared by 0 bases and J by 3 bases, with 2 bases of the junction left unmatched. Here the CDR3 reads CASSEAWGGYEQYF. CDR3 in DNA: TGTGCCAGCAGTGAAGCGTGGGGGGGCTACGAGCAGTACTTC.

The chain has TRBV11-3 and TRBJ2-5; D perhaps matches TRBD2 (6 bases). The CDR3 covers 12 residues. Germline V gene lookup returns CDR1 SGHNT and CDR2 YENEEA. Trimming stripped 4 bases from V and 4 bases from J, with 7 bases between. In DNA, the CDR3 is TGTGCCAGCAGCTCCGGGAGAGAGACCCAGTACTTC. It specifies CASSSGRETQYF.

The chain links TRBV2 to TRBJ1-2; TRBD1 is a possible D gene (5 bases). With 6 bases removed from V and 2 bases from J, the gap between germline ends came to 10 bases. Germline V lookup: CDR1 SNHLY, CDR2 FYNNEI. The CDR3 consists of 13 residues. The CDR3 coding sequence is TGTGCCAGCAGAGCCGACAGCAACTATGGCTACACCTTC. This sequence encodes CASRADSNYGYTF.

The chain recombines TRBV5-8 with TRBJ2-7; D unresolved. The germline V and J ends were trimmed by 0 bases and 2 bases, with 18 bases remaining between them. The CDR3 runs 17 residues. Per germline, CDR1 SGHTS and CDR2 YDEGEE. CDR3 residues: CASSLARDGVHPYEQYF. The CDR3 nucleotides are TGTGCCAGCAGCTTGGCCAGAGATGGGGTTCATCCCTACGAGCAGTACTTC.

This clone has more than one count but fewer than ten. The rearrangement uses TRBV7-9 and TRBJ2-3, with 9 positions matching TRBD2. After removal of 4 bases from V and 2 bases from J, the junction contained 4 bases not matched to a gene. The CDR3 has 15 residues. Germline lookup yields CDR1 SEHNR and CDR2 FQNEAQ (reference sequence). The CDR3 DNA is TGTGCCAGCAGCTCAATAGCGGGGGTCACAGATACGCAGTATTTT. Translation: CASSSIAGVTDTQYF.

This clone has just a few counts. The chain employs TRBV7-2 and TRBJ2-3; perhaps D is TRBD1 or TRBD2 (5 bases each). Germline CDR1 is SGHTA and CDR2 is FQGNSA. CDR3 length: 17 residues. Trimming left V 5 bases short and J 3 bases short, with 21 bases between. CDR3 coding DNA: TGTGCCAGCAGCGCTCGCAGGACAACGGGACCAACAGATACGCAGTATTTT. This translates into CASSARRTTGPTDTQYF.

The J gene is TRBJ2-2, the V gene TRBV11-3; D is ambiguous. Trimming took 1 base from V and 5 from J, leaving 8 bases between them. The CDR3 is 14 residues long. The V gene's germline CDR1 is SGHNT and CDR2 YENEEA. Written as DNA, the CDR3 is TGTGCCAGCAGCTTAGTGGCAGGAACCGGGGAGCTGTTTTTT. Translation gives CASSLVAGTGELFF.

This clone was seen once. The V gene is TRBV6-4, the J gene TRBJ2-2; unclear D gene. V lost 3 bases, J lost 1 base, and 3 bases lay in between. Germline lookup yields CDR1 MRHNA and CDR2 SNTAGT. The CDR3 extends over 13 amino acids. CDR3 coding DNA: TGTGCCAGCAGTGAAGGGAACACCGGGGAGCTGTTTTTT. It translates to CASSEGNTGELFF.

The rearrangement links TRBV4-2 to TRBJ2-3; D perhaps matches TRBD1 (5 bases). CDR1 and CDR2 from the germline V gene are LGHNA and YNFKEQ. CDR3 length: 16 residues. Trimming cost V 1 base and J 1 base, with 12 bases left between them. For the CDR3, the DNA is TGTGCCAGCAGCCAAGTCCAGGGCAGAGGCACAGATACGCAGTATTTT. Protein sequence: CASSQVQGRGTDTQYF.

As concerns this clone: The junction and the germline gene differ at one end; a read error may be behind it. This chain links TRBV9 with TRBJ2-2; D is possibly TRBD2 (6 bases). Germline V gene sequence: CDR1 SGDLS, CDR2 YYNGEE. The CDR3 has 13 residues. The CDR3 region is CAGSGGRHGELFF. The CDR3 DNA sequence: TGTGCCGGCAGCGGAGGGCGGCACGGGGAGCTGTTTTTT.

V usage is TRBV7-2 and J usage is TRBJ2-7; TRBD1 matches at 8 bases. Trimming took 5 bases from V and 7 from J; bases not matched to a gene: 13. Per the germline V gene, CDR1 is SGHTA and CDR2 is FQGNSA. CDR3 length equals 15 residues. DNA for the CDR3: TGTGCCAGCAGCCGACCCGGACAGGGAATCGGGGAGCAGTACTTC. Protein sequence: CASSRPGQGIGEQYF.

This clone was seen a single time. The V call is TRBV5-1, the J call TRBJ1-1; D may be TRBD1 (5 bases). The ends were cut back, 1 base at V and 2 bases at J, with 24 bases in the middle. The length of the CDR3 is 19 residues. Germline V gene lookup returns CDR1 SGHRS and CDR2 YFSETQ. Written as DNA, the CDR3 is TGCGCCAGCAGCTTGCGCACCAGGGTAATTTTGGGAGCCAACACTGAAGCTTTCTTT. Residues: CASSLRTRVILGANTEAFF.

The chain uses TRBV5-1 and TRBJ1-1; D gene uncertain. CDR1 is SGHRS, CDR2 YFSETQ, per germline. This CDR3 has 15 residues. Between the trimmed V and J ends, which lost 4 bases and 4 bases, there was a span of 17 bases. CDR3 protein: CASSRAIGVSTEAFF. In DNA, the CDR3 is TGCGCCAGCAGCCGGGCCATCGGGGTGAGCACTGAAGCTTTCTTT.

The CDR3 region has the DNA TGTGCCAGCAGCTTAGTGTCCGGGACAGATACGCAGTATTTT. It specifies CASSLVSGTDTQYF. The chain employs TRBV7-2 and TRBJ2-3; D uncertain. The V gene's germline CDR1 is SGHTA and CDR2 FQGNSA. CDR3 length: 14 residues. The V gene lost 1 base and the J gene lost 3 bases, with 8 bases spanning the gap.

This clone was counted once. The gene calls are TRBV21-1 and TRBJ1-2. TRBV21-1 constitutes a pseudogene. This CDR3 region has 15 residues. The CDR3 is CARGEGTRTNYGYTF. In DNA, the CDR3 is TGTGCCAGGGGGGAGGGCACACGCACTAACTATGGCTACACCTTC.

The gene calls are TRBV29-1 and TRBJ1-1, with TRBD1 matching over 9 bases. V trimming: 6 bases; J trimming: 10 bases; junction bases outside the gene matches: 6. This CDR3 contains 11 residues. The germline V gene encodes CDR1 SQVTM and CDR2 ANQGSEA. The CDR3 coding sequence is TGCAGCGTAACAGGGGGCAGGAGAGCTTTCTTT. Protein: CSVTGGRRAFF.

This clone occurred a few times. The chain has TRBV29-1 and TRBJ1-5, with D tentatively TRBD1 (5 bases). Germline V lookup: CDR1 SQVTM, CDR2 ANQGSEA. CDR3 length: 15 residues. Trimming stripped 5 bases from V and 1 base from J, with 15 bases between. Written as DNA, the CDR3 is TGCAGCGTTACAATGGGGGTGACGAGCAATCAGCCCCAGCATTTT. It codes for CSVTMGVTSNQPQHF.

The CDR3 DNA follows: TGTGCCAGCAGCTCAGGGATACAAGAGACCCAGTACTTC. Residues: CASSSGIQETQYF. J is TRBJ2-5 and V is TRBV11-2; perhaps TRBD1 as D (5 bases). Germline V gene lookup returns CDR1 SGHAT and CDR2 FQNNGV. V gave up 4 bases and J gave up 2 bases, with 8 bases separating them. This CDR3 comprises 13 residues.

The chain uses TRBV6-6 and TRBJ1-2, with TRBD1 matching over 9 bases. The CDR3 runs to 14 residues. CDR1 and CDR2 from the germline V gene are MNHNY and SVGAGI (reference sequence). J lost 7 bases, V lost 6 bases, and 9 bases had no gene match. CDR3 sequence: CASSPQGALSGYTF. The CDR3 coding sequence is TGTGCCAGCAGCCCACAGGGGGCGCTTTCTGGCTACACCTTC.

This CDR3 reads CASSTPPTVSGNTIYF. Written as DNA, the CDR3 is TGTGCCAGTAGTACTCCCCCGACAGTCTCTGGAAACACCATATATTTT. The chain combines TRBV19 with TRBJ1-3, with a possible D match to TRBD1 (5 bases). Trimming stripped 4 bases from V and 0 bases from J, with 13 bases between. Germline assignment: CDR1 LNHDA and CDR2 SQIVND (reference sequence). The CDR3 length is 16 residues.

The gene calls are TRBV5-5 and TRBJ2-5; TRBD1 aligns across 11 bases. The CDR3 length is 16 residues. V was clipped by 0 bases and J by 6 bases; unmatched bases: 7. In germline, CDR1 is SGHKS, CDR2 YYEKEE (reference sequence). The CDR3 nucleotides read TGTGCCAGCAGCTTGGAGGGACAGGGGGTAACGAAGACCCAGTACTTC. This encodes CASSLEGQGVTKTQYF.

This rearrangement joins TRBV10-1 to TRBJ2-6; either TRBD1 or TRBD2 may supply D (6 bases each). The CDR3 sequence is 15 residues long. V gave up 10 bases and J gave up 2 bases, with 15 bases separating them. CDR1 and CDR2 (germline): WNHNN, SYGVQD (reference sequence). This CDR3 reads CATSGGGPGANVLTF. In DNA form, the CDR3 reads TGCGCCACCTCAGGTGGGGGGCCTGGGGCCAACGTCCTGACTTTC.